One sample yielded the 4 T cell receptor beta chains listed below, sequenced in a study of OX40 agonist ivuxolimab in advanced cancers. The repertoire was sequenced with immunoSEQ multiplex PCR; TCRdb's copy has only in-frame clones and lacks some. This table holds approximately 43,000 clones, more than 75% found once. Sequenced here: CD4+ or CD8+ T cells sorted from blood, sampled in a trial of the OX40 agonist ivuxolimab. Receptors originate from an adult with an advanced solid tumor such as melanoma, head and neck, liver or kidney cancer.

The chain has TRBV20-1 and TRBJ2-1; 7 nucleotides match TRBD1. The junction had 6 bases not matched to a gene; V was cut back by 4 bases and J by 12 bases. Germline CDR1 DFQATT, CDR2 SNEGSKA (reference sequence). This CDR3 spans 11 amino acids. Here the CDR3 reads CSAMTGLRQFF. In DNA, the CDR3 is TGCAGTGCTATGACAGGGTTAAGGCAGTTCTTC.

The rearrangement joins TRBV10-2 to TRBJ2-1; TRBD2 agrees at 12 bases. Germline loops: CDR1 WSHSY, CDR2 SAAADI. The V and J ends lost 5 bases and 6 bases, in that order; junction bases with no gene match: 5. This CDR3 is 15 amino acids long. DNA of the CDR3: TGCGCCAGCAGTCTAGCGGGAGGGCCGGGCAATGAGCAGTTCTTC. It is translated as CASSLAGGPGNEQFF.

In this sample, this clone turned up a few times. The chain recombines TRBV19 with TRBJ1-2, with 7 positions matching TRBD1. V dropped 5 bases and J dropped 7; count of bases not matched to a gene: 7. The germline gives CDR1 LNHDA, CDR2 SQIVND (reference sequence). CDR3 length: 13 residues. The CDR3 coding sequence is TGTGCCAGTAGTCCCCGGGACAGCCCTGGCTACACCTTC. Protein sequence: CASSPRDSPGYTF.

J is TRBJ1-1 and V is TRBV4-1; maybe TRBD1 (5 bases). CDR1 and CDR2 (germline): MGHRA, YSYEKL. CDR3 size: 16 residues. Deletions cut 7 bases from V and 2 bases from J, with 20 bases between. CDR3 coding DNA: TGCGCCAGCACGCCGTCATCAGAAAGGGGAAACACTGAAGCTTTCTTT. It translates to CASTPSSERGNTEAFF.